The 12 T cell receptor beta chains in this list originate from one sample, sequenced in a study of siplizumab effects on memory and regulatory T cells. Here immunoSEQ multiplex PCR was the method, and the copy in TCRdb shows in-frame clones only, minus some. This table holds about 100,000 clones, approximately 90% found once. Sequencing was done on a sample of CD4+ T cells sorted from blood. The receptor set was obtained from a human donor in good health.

The chain's CDR3 is CASSLSYNPNTEAFF. In DNA, the CDR3 is TGTGCCAGCAGTTTATCGTATAACCCGAACACTGAAGCTTTCTTT. The rearrangement joins TRBV27 to TRBJ1-1; D is unresolved. The CDR3 loop spans 15 amino acids. Germline V gene lookup returns CDR1 MNHEY and CDR2 SMNVEV (reference sequence). The V end was cut by 0 bases, the J end by 1 base, with 9 bases between.

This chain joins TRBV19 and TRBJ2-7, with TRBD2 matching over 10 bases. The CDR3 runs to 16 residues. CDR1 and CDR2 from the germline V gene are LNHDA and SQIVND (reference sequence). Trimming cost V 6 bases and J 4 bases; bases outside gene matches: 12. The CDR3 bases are TGTGCCAGTAGACCCGGCAGAGCGGGAGGGGATTACGAGCAGTACTTC. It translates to CASRPGRAGGDYEQYF.

DNA of the CDR3: TGTGCCAGCAGCCAAGGAGTCGCAGATACGCAGTATTTT. It yields the protein CASSQGVADTQYF. The chain combines TRBV14 with TRBJ2-3, with D unclear. Germline values: CDR1 SGHDN, CDR2 FVKESK. This CDR3 comprises 13 residues. The V and J ends lost 1 base and 4 bases respectively, with 6 bases between them. The full variable domain, with the rest looked up from reference TRBV14 and TRBJ2-3, is EAGVTQFPSHSVIEKGQTVTLRCDPISGHDNLYWYRRVMGKEIKFLLHFVKESKQDESGMPNNRFLAERTGGTYSTLKVQPAELEDSGVYFCASSQGVADTQYFGPGTRLTVL.

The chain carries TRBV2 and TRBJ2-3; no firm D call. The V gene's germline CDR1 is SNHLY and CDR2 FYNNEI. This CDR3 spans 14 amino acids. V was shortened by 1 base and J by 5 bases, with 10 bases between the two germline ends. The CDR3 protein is CASSEVGGGDTQYF. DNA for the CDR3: TGTGCCAGCAGTGAAGTCGGTGGTGGAGATACGCAGTATTTT.

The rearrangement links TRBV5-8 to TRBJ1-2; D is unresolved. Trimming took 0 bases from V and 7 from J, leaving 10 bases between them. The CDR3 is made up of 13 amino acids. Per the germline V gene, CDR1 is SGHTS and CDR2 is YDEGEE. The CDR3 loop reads CASSLAVLLGYTF. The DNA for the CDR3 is TGTGCCAGCAGCTTGGCCGTCCTACTTGGCTACACCTTC.

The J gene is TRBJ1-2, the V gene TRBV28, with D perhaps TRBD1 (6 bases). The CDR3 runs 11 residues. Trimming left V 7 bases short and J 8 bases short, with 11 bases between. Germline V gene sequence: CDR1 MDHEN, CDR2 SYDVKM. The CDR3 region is CASTLRGGYTF. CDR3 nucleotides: TGTGCCAGCACCCTGAGGGGGGGCTACACCTTC.

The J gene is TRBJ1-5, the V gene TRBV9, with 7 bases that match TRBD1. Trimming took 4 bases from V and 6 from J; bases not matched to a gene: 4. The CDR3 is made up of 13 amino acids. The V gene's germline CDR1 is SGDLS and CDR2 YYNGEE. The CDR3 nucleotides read TGTGCCAGCAGCCGGGACAGTTCTCAGCCCCAGCATTTT. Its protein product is CASSRDSSQPQHF.

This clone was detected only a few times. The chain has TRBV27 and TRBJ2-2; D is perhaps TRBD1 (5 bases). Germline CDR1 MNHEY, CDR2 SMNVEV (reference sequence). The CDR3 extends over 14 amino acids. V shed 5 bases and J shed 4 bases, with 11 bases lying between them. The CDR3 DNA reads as TGTGCCAGCAGTCTGGACATATTCACCGGGGAGCTGTTTTTT. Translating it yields CASSLDIFTGELFF.

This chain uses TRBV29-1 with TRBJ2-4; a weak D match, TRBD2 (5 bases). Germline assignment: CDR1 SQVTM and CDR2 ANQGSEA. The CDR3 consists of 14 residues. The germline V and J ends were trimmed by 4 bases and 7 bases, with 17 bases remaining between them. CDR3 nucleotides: TGCAGCGTTGCCCAACGACCCGGCGGGAACATTCAGTACTTC. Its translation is CSVAQRPGGNIQYF.

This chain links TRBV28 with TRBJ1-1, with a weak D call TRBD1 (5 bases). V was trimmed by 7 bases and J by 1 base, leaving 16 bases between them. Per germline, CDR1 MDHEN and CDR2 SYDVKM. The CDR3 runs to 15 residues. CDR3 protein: CASMGTGERNTEAFF. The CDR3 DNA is TGTGCCAGCATGGGGACCGGGGAGAGGAACACTGAAGCTTTCTTT. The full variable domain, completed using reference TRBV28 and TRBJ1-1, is DVKVTQSSRYLVKRTGEKVFLECVQDMDHENMFWYRQDPGLGLRLIYFSYDVKMKEKGDIPEGYSVSREKKERFSLILESASTNQTSMYLCASMGTGERNTEAFFGQGTRLTVV.

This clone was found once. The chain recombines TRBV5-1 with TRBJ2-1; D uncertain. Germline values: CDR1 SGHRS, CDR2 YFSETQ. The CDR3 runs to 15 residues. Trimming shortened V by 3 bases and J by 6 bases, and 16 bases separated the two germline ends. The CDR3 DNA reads TGCGCCAGCAGCTCCACGTCATCTTCAGGCAATGAGCAGTTCTTC. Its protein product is CASSSTSSSGNEQFF.

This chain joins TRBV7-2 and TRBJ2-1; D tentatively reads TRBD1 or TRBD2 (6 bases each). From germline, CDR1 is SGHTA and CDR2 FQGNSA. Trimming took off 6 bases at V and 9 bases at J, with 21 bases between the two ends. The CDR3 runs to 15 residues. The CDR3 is CASRIVSGARGEQFF. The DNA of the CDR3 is TGTGCCAGCAGGATTGTTTCGGGGGCTCGGGGTGAGCAGTTCTTC.